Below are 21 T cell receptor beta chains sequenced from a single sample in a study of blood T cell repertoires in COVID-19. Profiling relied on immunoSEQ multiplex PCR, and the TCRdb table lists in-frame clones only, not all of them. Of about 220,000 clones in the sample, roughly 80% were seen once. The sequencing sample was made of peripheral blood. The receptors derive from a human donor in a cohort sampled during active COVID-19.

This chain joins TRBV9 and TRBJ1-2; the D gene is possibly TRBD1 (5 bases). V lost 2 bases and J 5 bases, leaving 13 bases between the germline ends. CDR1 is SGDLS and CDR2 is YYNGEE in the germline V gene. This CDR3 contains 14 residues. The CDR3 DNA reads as TGTGCCAGCAGCGTGGGAGGGGCCGATTATGGCTACACCTTC. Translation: CASSVGGADYGYTF.

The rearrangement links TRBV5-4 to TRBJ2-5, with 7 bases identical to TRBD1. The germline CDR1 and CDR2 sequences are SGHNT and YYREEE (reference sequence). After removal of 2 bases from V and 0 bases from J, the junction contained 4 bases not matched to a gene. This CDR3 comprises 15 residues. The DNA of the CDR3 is TGTGCCAGCAGCTTAGGGGGACAGTACCAAGAGACCCAGTACTTC. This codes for CASSLGGQYQETQYF.

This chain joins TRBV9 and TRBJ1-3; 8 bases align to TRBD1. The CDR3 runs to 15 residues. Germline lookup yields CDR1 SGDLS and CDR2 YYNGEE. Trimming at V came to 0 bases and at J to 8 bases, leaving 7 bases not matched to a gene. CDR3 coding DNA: TGTGCCAGCAGCGTAGCTATAGGACAGGGTTACACCATATATTTT. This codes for CASSVAIGQGYTIYF.

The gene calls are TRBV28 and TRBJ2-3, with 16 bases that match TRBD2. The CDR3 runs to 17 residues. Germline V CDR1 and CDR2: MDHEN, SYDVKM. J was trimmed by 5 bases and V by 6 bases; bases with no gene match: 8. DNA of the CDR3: TGTGCCAGCAGGACCGGGACTAGCGGGAGGGCCGGAGATACGCAGTATTTT. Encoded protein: CASRTGTSGRAGDTQYF.

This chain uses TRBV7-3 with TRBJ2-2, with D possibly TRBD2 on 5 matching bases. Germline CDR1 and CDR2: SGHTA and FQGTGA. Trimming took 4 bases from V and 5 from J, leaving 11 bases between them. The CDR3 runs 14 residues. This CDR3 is CASSSYSGTGELFF. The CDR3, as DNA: TGTGCCAGCAGCTCGTACAGCGGAACCGGGGAGCTGTTTTTT.

The CDR3 is CASSLFGQGYYRELFF. CDR3 in DNA: TGTGCCAGCAGCTTATTCGGACAGGGCTACTACCGGGAGCTGTTTTTT. The genes are TRBV7-9 and TRBJ2-2; TRBD1 matches 8 bases. CDR3 length equals 16 residues. The V and J ends lost 2 bases and 9 bases, in that order; junction bases with no gene match: 11. Germline CDR1 SEHNR, CDR2 FQNEAQ (reference sequence).

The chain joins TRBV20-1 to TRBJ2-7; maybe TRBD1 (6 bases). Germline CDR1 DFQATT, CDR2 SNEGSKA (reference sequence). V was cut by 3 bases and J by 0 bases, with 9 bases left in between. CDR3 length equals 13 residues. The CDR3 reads CSASGGRSYEQYF. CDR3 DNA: TGCAGTGCTAGTGGGGGCCGCTCCTACGAGCAGTACTTC.

CDR3 amino acids: CASSLGPPGQGFMETQYF. For the CDR3, the DNA is TGTGCCAGCAGCTTGGGGCCGCCGGGACAGGGTTTCATGGAGACCCAGTACTTC. The genes are TRBV7-2 and TRBJ2-5; 9 positions agree with TRBD1. V lost 3 bases, J lost 5 bases, and 16 bases stayed unmatched. Per the germline V gene, CDR1 is SGHTA and CDR2 is FQGNSA. The CDR3 extends over 18 amino acids.

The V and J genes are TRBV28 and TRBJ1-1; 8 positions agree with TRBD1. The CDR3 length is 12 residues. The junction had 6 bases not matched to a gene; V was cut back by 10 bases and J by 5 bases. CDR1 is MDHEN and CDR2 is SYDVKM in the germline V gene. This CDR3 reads CATHRGRTEAFF. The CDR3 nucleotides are TGTGCCACCCACAGGGGGAGGACTGAAGCTTTCTTT.

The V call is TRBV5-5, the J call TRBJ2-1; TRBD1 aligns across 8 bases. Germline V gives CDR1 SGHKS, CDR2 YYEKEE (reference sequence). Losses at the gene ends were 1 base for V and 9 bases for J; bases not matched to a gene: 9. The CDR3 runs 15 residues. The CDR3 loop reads CASSLLQGARLEQFF. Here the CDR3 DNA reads TGTGCCAGCAGCTTGCTCCAGGGGGCGCGTCTTGAGCAGTTCTTC.

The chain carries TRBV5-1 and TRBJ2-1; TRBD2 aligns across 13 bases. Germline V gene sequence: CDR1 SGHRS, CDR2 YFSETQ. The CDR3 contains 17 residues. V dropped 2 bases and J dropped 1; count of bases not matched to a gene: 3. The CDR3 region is CASSFGLAGASYNEQFF. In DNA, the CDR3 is TGCGCCAGCAGCTTTGGACTAGCGGGAGCATCCTACAATGAGCAGTTCTTC.

The CDR3 sequence: CASSLFPNSYNEQFF. CDR3 DNA sequence: TGTGCCAGCAGTTTATTTCCTAACTCCTACAATGAGCAGTTCTTC. V usage is TRBV27 and J usage is TRBJ2-1, with unresolved D. Germline lookup yields CDR1 MNHEY and CDR2 SMNVEV (reference sequence). The germline V and J ends were trimmed by 1 base and 0 bases, with 7 bases remaining between them. This CDR3 has 15 amino acids.

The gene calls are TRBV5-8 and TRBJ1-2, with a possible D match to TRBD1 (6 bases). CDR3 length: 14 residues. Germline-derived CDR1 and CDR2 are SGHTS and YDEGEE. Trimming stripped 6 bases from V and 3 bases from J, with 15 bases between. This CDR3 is CASTVRGLYYGYTF. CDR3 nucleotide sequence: TGTGCCAGCACCGTTAGGGGGTTGTACTATGGCTACACCTTC.

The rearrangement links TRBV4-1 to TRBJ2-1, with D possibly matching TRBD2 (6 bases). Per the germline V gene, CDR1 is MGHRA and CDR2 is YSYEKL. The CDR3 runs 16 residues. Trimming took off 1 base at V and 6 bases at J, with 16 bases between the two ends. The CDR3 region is CASSQVPSGESNEQFF. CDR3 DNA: TGCGCCAGCAGCCAAGTCCCGTCGGGAGAGTCCAATGAGCAGTTCTTC.

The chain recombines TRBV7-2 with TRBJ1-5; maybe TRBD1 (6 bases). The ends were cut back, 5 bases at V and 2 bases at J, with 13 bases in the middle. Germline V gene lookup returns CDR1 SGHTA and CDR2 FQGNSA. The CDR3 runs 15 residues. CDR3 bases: TGTGCCAGCAGCCCGGGGGGCCTGGGCAATCAGCCCCAGCATTTT. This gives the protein CASSPGGLGNQPQHF.

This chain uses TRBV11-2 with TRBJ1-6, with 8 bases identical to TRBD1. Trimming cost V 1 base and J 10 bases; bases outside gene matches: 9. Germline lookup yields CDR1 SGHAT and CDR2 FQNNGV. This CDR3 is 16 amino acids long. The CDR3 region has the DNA TGTGCCAGCAGCTTAGTCGCAGGGGGCTTTCGCTCACCCCTCCACTTT. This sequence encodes CASSLVAGGFRSPLHF.

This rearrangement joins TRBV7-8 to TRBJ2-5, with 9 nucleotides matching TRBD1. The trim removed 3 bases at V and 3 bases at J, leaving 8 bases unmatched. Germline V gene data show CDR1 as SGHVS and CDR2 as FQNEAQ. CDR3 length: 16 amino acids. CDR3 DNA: TGTGCCAGCAGCTTCCTAACAGGGACAGGGAAAGAGACCCAGTACTTC. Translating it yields CASSFLTGTGKETQYF.

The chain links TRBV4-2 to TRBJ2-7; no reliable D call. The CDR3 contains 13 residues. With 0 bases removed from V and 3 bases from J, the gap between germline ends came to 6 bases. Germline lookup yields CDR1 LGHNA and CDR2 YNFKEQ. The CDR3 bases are TGTGCCAGCAGCCAAGATCCCGTCTACGAGCAGTACTTC. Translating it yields CASSQDPVYEQYF.

The CDR3 DNA follows: TGTGCCAGCAGCTTAGGCCGACAGGGAAGCTCACCCCTCCACTTT. Translating it yields CASSLGRQGSSPLHF. The V gene is TRBV7-2, the J gene TRBJ1-6; 7 bases map to TRBD1. Looked up from germline, CDR1 is SGHTA and CDR2 is FQGNSA. This CDR3 spans 15 amino acids. With V trimmed by 1 base and J by 10 bases, 7 bases remained unmatched.

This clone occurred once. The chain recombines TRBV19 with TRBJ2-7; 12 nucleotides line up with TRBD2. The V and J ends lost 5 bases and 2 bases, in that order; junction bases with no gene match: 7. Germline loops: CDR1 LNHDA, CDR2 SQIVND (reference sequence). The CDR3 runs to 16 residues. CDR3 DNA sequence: TGTGCCAGTAGTGCAGGACTAGCGGGAAACACCTACGAGCAGTACTTC. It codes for CASSAGLAGNTYEQYF.

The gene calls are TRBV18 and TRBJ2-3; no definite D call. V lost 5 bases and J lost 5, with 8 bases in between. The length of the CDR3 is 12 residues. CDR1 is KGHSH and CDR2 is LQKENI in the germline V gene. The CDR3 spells CASSRSGDTQYF. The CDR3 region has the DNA TGTGCCAGCTCAAGATCAGGAGATACGCAGTATTTT.